Listed below are T cell receptor beta chains from one sample, sequenced in a study of a mutant IDH1 vaccine in newly diagnosed glioma. The data were produced by immunoSEQ multiplex PCR, yet TCRdb's version contains in-frame clones alone and is incomplete. The data hold tens of thousands of clones, with about four fifths observed a single time. This specimen was PBMCs, taken from a glioma patient treated with radiotherapy, temozolomide or both. All receptors come from a woman between 50 and 59 years old with glioma. Each CDR3 is given without its conserved first and last residue. Clone size is not always given. Where it is, it says once, few, many or a class for expanded clones.

cdr3_aa: ASSIADGGTNSPLH; j_call: TRBJ1-6; v_call: TRBV19; clone_size: -; cdr3_length: 14
cdr3_aa: ASSSSSEQGADTQY; j_call: TRBJ2-3; v_call: TRBV28; clone_size: few; cdr3_length: 14
cdr3_aa: ASSPLGGTDYGYT; j_call: TRBJ1-2; v_call: TRBV5-4; clone_size: -; cdr3_length: 13
cdr3_aa: ASSLGVLSGNTIY; j_call: TRBJ1-3; v_call: TRBV7-6; clone_size: -; cdr3_length: 13
cdr3_aa: ASSRTGGSYEQY; j_call: TRBJ2-7; v_call: TRBV9; clone_size: -; cdr3_length: 12
cdr3_aa: ASSPIGSGYSNQPQH; j_call: TRBJ1-5; v_call: TRBV2; clone_size: -; cdr3_length: 15
cdr3_aa: ASRGRSSYNSPLH; j_call: TRBJ1-6; v_call: TRBV21-1; clone_size: -; cdr3_length: 13
cdr3_aa: ASSQEGLVGNEQF; j_call: TRBJ2-1; v_call: TRBV4-1; clone_size: -; cdr3_length: 13
cdr3_aa: ASRQGTTGELF; j_call: TRBJ2-2; v_call: TRBV5-4; clone_size: -; cdr3_length: 11
cdr3_aa: ASSLVGQGNTGELF; j_call: TRBJ2-2; v_call: TRBV5-1; clone_size: -; cdr3_length: 14
cdr3_aa: ASSGGETQY; j_call: TRBJ2-5; v_call: TRBV19; clone_size: -; cdr3_length: 9
cdr3_aa: ASSLARGFEKLF; j_call: TRBJ1-4; v_call: TRBV7-9; clone_size: -; cdr3_length: 12
cdr3_aa: ASSQVRGGYT; j_call: TRBJ1-2; v_call: TRBV14; clone_size: -; cdr3_length: 10
cdr3_aa: ASSQGKGARDTEAF; j_call: TRBJ1-1; v_call: TRBV4-1; clone_size: -; cdr3_length: 14
cdr3_aa: ASTGDSYEQY; j_call: TRBJ2-7; v_call: TRBV2; clone_size: -; cdr3_length: 10
cdr3_aa: ASSPDRVNTGELF; j_call: TRBJ2-2; v_call: TRBV7-2; clone_size: few; cdr3_length: 13
cdr3_aa: ASSLGQGGRGYGYT; j_call: TRBJ1-2; v_call: TRBV5-4; clone_size: -; cdr3_length: 14
cdr3_aa: ASSQDYGLRNSPLH; j_call: TRBJ1-6; v_call: TRBV4-3; clone_size: -; cdr3_length: 14
cdr3_aa: ASIGEGTQY; j_call: TRBJ2-3; v_call: TRBV7-8; clone_size: -; cdr3_length: 9
cdr3_aa: ASSLRGTALAKNIQY; j_call: TRBJ2-4; v_call: TRBV28; clone_size: -; cdr3_length: 15
cdr3_aa: SSQGQGLSGYT; j_call: TRBJ1-2; v_call: TRBV29-1; clone_size: -; cdr3_length: 11
cdr3_aa: ASSQRRETQY; j_call: TRBJ2-5; v_call: TRBV5-1; clone_size: -; cdr3_length: 10
cdr3_aa: ASSLAGTDYEQY; j_call: TRBJ2-7; v_call: TRBV11-3; clone_size: -; cdr3_length: 12
cdr3_aa: ASSYEHGPRGKETQY; j_call: TRBJ2-5; v_call: TRBV19; clone_size: -; cdr3_length: 15
cdr3_aa: ASSTPSGGAMQY; j_call: TRBJ2-7; v_call: TRBV19; clone_size: -; cdr3_length: 12
cdr3_aa: ASSLYRQGNNSPLH; j_call: TRBJ1-6; v_call: TRBV27; clone_size: -; cdr3_length: 14
cdr3_aa: ASSDGGWTGELF; j_call: TRBJ2-2; v_call: TRBV10-1; clone_size: -; cdr3_length: 12
cdr3_aa: ASSHRPGQSYGYT; j_call: TRBJ1-2; v_call: TRBV2; clone_size: -; cdr3_length: 13
cdr3_aa: ASSQDLGDTQY; j_call: TRBJ2-3; v_call: TRBV14; clone_size: -; cdr3_length: 11
cdr3_aa: ASSIRYGNTEAF; j_call: TRBJ1-1; v_call: TRBV19; clone_size: -; cdr3_length: 12
cdr3_aa: AWGTGHGYT; j_call: TRBJ1-2; v_call: TRBV30; clone_size: -; cdr3_length: 9
cdr3_aa: ASSSGTGPHEQY; j_call: TRBJ2-7; v_call: TRBV5-1; clone_size: -; cdr3_length: 12
cdr3_aa: ASSQGGGNQPQH; j_call: TRBJ1-5; v_call: TRBV5-5; clone_size: -; cdr3_length: 12
cdr3_aa: ASSLGRVPSYEQY; j_call: TRBJ2-7; v_call: TRBV5-8; clone_size: -; cdr3_length: 13
cdr3_aa: ASSWTRYGDEQF; j_call: TRBJ2-1; v_call: TRBV27; clone_size: once; cdr3_length: 12
cdr3_aa: AHTDSWGSPLH; j_call: TRBJ1-6; v_call: TRBV6-1; clone_size: -; cdr3_length: 11
cdr3_aa: ASSATGGLEKLF; j_call: TRBJ1-4; v_call: TRBV21-1; clone_size: -; cdr3_length: 12
cdr3_aa: ASRMGGARGTDTQY; j_call: TRBJ2-3; v_call: TRBV11-2; clone_size: -; cdr3_length: 14
cdr3_aa: ASSSPWGSYEQY; j_call: TRBJ2-7; v_call: TRBV28; clone_size: -; cdr3_length: 12
cdr3_aa: ASIGGVLDRKETQY; j_call: TRBJ2-5; v_call: TRBV2; clone_size: -; cdr3_length: 14
cdr3_aa: ASSLLAGYTGELF; j_call: TRBJ2-2; v_call: TRBV12-1; clone_size: -; cdr3_length: 13
cdr3_aa: ASSLPGSPLH; j_call: TRBJ1-6; v_call: TRBV7-2; clone_size: -; cdr3_length: 10
cdr3_aa: ASSVGDRGNEQY; j_call: TRBJ2-7; v_call: TRBV9; clone_size: -; cdr3_length: 12
cdr3_aa: ASSFFSGVNEKLF; j_call: TRBJ1-4; v_call: TRBV5-6; clone_size: -; cdr3_length: 13
cdr3_aa: ATRKRPGSQETQY; j_call: TRBJ2-5; v_call: TRBV15; clone_size: -; cdr3_length: 13
cdr3_aa: ASRVGAETQY; j_call: TRBJ2-5; v_call: TRBV11-2; clone_size: -; cdr3_length: 10
cdr3_aa: ASATRRGYSNQPQH; j_call: TRBJ1-5; v_call: TRBV19; clone_size: -; cdr3_length: 14
cdr3_aa: ASSVSSYEQY; j_call: TRBJ2-7; v_call: TRBV2; clone_size: -; cdr3_length: 10
cdr3_aa: ASSRKTGATNEKLF; j_call: TRBJ1-4; v_call: TRBV5-4; clone_size: -; cdr3_length: 14
cdr3_aa: ASRTGYGYT; j_call: TRBJ1-2; v_call: TRBV6-5; clone_size: -; cdr3_length: 9
cdr3_aa: ASSEGHTEAF; j_call: TRBJ1-1; v_call: TRBV25-1; clone_size: once; cdr3_length: 10
cdr3_aa: AWALRTEQY; j_call: -; v_call: TRBV30; clone_size: -; cdr3_length: 9
cdr3_aa: SVENGGGVEQY; j_call: TRBJ2-7; v_call: TRBV29-1; clone_size: -; cdr3_length: 11
cdr3_aa: ASSFYPAGKMAYEQY; j_call: TRBJ2-7; v_call: TRBV11-2; clone_size: -; cdr3_length: 15
cdr3_aa: ASSRQAGNNQETQY; j_call: TRBJ2-5; v_call: TRBV7-2; clone_size: -; cdr3_length: 14
cdr3_aa: ATSRGVGDTEAF; j_call: TRBJ1-1; v_call: TRBV15; clone_size: -; cdr3_length: 12
cdr3_aa: ASAQGRGYT; j_call: TRBJ1-2; v_call: TRBV7-9; clone_size: -; cdr3_length: 9
cdr3_aa: ASSPEDRKNTEAF; j_call: TRBJ1-1; v_call: TRBV5-1; clone_size: -; cdr3_length: 13
cdr3_aa: ASSRKARVANVLT; j_call: TRBJ2-6; v_call: TRBV6-5; clone_size: -; cdr3_length: 13
cdr3_aa: ASSPRLRVGNTEAF; j_call: TRBJ1-1; v_call: TRBV27; clone_size: -; cdr3_length: 14